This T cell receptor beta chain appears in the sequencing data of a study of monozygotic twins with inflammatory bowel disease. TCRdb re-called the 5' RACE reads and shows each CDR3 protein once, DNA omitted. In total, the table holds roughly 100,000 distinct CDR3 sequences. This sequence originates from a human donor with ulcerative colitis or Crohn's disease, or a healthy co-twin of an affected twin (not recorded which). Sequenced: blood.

The CDR3 sequence is CSRIGGSYNEQFF. The chain is built from TRBV20-1 and TRBJ2-1. The CDR3 covers 13 residues. Germline assignment: CDR1 DFQATT and CDR2 SNEGSKA (reference sequence).